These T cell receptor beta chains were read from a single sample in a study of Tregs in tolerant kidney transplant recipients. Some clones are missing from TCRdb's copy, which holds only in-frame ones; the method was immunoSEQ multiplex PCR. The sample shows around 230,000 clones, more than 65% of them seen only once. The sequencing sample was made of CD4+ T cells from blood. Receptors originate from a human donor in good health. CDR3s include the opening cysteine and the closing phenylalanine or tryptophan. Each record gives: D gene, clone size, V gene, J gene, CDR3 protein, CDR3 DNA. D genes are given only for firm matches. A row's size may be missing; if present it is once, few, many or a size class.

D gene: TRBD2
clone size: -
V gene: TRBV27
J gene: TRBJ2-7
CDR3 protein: CASSLTGGTSGTLRGQYF
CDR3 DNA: TGTGCCAGCAGTCTAACGGGAGGGACTAGCGGGACATTACGAGGGCAGTACTTC

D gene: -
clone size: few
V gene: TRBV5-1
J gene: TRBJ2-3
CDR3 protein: CASSPARESLGTDTQYF
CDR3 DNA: TGCGCCAGCAGCCCGGCGAGGGAGTCCCTCGGCACAGATACGCAGTATTTT

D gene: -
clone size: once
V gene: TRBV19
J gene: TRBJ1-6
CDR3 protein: CASSTGRTNNSPLHF
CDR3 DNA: TGTGCCAGTAGTACGGGACGTACCAATAATTCACCCCTCCACTTT

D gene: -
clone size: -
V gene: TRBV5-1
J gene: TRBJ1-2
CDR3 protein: CASSLTPLQGNYGYTF
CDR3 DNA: TGCGCCAGCAGCCTAACCCCCCTCCAGGGTAACTATGGCTACACCTTC

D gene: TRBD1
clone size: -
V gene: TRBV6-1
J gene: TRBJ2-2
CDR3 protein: CASGKDRSNTGELFF
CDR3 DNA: TGTGCCAGCGGGAAGGACAGGTCGAACACCGGGGAGCTGTTTTTT

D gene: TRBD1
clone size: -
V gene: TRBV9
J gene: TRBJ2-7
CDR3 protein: CASSGSDRGYEQYF
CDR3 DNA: TGTGCCAGCAGCGGATCGGACAGGGGTTACGAGCAGTACTTC

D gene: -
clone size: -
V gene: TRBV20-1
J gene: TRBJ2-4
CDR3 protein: CSAKEASIQYF
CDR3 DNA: TGCAGTGCTAAGGAGGCCAGCATTCAGTACTTC

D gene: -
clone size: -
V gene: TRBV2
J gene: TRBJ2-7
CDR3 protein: CASKRLAEVYEQYF
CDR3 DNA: TGTGCCAGCAAACGTTTGGCGGAAGTCTACGAGCAGTACTTC

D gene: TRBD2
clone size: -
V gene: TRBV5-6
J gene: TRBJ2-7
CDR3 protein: CASSSGRGNYEQYF
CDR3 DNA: TGTGCCAGCAGTTCCGGGAGGGGTAATTACGAGCAGTACTTC

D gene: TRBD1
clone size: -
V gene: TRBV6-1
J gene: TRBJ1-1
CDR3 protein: CASSGRTGANTEAFF
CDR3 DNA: TGTGCCAGCAGTGGACGGACAGGGGCAAACACTGAAGCTTTCTTT

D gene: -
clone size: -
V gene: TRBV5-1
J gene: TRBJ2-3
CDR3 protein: CASSFGGLGDTQYF
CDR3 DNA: TGCGCCAGCAGCTTCGGGGGGCTGGGAGATACGCAGTATTTT

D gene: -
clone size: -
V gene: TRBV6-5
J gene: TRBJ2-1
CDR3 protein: CASGKDANNEQFF
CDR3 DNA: TGTGCCAGCGGAAAAGACGCGAACAATGAGCAGTTCTTC

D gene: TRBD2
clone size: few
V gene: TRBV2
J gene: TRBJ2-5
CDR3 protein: CASSPGRSGGLKTQYF
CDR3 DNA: TGTGCCAGCAGCCCTGGAAGGAGCGGGGGGTTAAAGACCCAGTACTTC

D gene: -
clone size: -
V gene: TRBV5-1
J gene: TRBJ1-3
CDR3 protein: CASSLGHRGGGNTIYF
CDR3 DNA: TGCGCCAGCAGCTTGGGCCACAGAGGAGGTGGAAACACCATATATTTT

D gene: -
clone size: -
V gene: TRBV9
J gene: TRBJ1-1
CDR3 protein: CASSVGTMNTEAFF
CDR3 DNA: TGTGCCAGCAGCGTAGGCACCATGAACACTGAAGCTTTCTTT

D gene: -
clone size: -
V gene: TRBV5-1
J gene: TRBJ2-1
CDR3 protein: CASSLHRVVYNEQFF
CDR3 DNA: TGCGCCAGCAGCTTACACAGGGTTGTCTACAATGAGCAGTTCTTC

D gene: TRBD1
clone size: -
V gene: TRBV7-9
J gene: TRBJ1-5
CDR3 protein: CASSPQGAVNQPQHF
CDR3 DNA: TGTGCCAGCAGCCCCCAGGGGGCGGTCAATCAGCCCCAGCATTTT

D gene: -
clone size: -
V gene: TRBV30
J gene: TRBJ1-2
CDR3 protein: CAAVRGQTNYGYTF
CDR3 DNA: TGTGCAGCCGTTCGTGGACAGACTAACTATGGCTACACCTTC

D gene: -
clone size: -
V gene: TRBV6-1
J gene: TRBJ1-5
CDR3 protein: CASSERLRDPYSNQPQHF
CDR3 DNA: TGTGCCAGCAGTGAACGACTGCGGGACCCTTATAGCAATCAGCCCCAGCATTTT

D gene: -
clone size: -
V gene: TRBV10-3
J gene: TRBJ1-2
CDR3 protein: CAISDGHPLYGYTF
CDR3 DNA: TGTGCCATCAGTGACGGACACCCCCTCTATGGCTACACCTTC

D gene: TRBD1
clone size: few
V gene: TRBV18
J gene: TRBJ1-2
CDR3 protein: CASSPWTGGMDYGYTF
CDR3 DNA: TGTGCCAGCTCACCATGGACAGGGGGTATGGACTATGGCTACACCTTC

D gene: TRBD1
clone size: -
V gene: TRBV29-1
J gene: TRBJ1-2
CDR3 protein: CSGGQGERYGYTF
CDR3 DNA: TGCAGCGGAGGACAGGGAGAGCGGTATGGCTACACCTTC

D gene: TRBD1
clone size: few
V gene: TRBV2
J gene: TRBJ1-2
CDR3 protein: CASSRDRGFSGYTF
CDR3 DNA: TGTGCCAGCAGTCGGGACAGGGGTTTCTCTGGCTACACCTTC

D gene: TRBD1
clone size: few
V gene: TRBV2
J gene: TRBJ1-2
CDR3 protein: CASSGPQGEGYTF
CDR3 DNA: TGTGCCAGCAGTGGCCCACAGGGGGAGGGCTACACCTTC

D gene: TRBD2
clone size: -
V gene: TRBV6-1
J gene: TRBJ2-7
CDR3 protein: CASSEVAGGLYEQYF
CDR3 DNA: TGTGCCAGCAGTGAGGTCGCGGGGGGCCTCTACGAGCAGTACTTC

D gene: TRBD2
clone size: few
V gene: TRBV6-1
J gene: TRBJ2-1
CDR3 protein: CASSEGAAGRDEQFF
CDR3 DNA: TGTGCCAGCAGTGAAGGGGCGGCAGGGAGGGATGAGCAGTTCTTC

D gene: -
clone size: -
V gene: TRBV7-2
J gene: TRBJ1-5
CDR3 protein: CASRHWAVGQPQHF
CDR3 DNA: TGTGCCAGCAGGCACTGGGCGGTGGGACAGCCCCAGCATTTT

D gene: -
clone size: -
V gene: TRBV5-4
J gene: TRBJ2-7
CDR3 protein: CASSREGGWGYEQYF
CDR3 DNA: TGTGCCAGCAGCCGGGAAGGAGGTTGGGGGTACGAGCAGTACTTC

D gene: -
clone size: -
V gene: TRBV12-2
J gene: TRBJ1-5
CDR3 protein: CASRSTGGWKGPQHF
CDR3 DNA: TGTGCAAGTCGCTCCACAGGGGGCTGGAAAGGGCCCCAGCATTTT

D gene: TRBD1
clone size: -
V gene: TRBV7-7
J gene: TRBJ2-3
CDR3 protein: CASSPGTGVTTDTQYF
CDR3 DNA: TGTGCTAGCAGCCCGGGGACAGGGGTAACCACAGATACGCAGTATTTT

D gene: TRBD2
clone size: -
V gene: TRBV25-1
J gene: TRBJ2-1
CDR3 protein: CASSYFSYRGEGHNEQFF
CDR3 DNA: TGTGCCAGCAGCTATTTCTCCTACCGGGGGGAGGGCCACAATGAGCAGTTCTTC

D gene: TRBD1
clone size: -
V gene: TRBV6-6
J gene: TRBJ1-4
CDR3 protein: CASGDRGQGTEKLFF
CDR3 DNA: TGTGCCAGCGGTGACAGGGGGCAAGGGACTGAAAAACTGTTTTTT

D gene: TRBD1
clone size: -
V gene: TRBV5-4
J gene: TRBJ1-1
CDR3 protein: CASRRQGRVRGTEAFF
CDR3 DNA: TGTGCCAGCAGGAGACAGGGTAGGGTAAGGGGCACTGAAGCTTTCTTT